Described below is a single T cell receptor beta chain sequence and its context. Antigen: not known. TCRdb recomputed calls from the RT-PCR reads with MiXCR, one row per CDR3 protein. This sample has about 530,000 distinct CDR3 sequences; 10% to 15% occur once, and the top ten carry approximately 10%. The data derive from a study of response to subunit inactivated influenza vaccine. Findings and limits, study-wide: The study's authors posited that every seasonal influenza vaccination enlists few new T cells.

V lost 4 bases, J lost 0 bases, and 7 bases lay in between. Germline V gives CDR1 LGHDT, CDR2 YNNKEL (reference sequence). The CDR3 runs to 14 residues. The sample was PBMCs from blood, taken on the day of vaccination. The sequence derives from a man in his forties or fifties who received an inactivated influenza vaccine. The chain recombines TRBV3-1 with TRBJ2-4, with unresolved D. CDR3 residues: CASSRRLAKNIQYF. The CDR3 DNA follows: TGTGCCAGCAGCCGACGGTTAGCCAAAAACATTCAGTACTTC.